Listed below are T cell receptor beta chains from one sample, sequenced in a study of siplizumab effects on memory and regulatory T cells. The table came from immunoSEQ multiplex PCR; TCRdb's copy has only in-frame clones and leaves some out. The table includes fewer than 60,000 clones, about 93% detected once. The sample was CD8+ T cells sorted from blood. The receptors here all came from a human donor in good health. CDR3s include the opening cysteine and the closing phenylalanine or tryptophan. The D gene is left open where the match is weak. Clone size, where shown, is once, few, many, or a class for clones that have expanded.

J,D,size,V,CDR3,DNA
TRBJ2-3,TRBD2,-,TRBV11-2,CASSRIAGSPDTQYF,TGTGCCAGCAGCCGAATAGCGGGAAGTCCCGATACGCAGTATTTT
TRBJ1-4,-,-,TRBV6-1,CASSAPVNEKLFF,TGTGCCAGCAGTGCACCGGTTAATGAAAAACTGTTTTTT
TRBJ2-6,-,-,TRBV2,CASSELFGANVLTF,TGTGCCAGCAGTGAATTGTTTGGGGCCAACGTCCTGACTTTC
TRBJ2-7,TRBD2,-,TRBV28,CASSLDLAGLSTYEQYF,TGTGCCAGCAGTTTAGACCTAGCGGGCCTTTCCACCTACGAGCAGTACTTC
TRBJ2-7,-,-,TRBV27,CASTSLTGFGEQYF,TGTGCCAGCACCTCCTTGACAGGATTCGGCGAGCAGTACTTC
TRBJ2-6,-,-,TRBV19,CASSISGSGANVLTF,TGTGCCAGTAGTATTAGCGGCTCTGGGGCCAACGTCCTGACTTTC
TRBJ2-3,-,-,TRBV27,CASSWNRPSTDTQYF,TGTGCCAGCAGTTGGAACAGGCCGAGCACAGATACGCAGTATTTT
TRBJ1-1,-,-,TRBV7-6,CASSLAGGGVFEAFF,TGTGCCAGCAGCTTAGCGGGGGGGGGCGTCTTTGAAGCTTTCTTT
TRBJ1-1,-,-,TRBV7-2,CASSPLPINRLAAEAFF,TGTGCCAGCAGCCCTTTACCCATAAATCGGCTAGCAGCTGAAGCTTTCTTT
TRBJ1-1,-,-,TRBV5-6,CASSLAAGMNTEAFF,TGTGCCAGCAGCTTGGCGGCCGGAATGAACACTGAAGCTTTCTTT
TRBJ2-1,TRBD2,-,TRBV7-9,CASESGRGRDEQFF,TGTGCCAGCGAGAGCGGGAGAGGTCGGGATGAGCAGTTCTTC
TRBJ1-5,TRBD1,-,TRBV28,CASSYRKERGLHQPQHF,TGTGCCAGCAGTTACCGGAAGGAGAGGGGGCTCCATCAGCCCCAGCATTTT
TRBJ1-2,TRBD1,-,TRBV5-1,CASSLAGGEANYGYTF,TGCGCCAGCAGCTTGGCAGGGGGAGAGGCTAACTATGGCTACACCTTC
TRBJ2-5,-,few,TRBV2,CASSENRRGGPQETQYF,TGTGCCAGCAGTGAAAATAGGAGGGGCGGGCCTCAAGAGACCCAGTACTTC
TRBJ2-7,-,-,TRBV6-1,CASRFRDVYEQYF,TGTGCCAGCAGATTCAGGGACGTCTACGAGCAGTACTTC
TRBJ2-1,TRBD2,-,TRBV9,CASSLSSGGGEQFF,TGTGCCAGCAGCTTAAGTAGCGGGGGCGGGGAGCAGTTCTTC
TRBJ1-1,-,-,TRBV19,CASSRGTEAFF,TGTGCCAGTTCGAGGGGAACTGAAGCTTTCTTT
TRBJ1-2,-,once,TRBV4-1,CASSQERGYGYTF,TGCGCCAGCAGCCAAGAGCGCGGCTATGGCTACACCTTC
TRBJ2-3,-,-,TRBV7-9,CASSFSDPSTDTQYF,TGTGCCAGCAGCTTCAGTGATCCTAGCACAGATACGCAGTATTTT
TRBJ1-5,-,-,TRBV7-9,CASSSSRQPQHF,TGTGCCAGCAGCTCTTCTCGGCAGCCCCAGCATTTT
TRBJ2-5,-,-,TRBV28,CASSWGEGETQYF,TGTGCCAGCAGTTGGGGCGAGGGCGAGACCCAGTACTTC
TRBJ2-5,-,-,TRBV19,CASSKMFGEGETQYF,TGTGCCAGTAGTAAAATGTTCGGTGAAGGGGAGACCCAGTACTTC
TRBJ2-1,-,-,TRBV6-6,CASSYAQNEQFF,TGTGCCAGCAGTTACGCACAGAATGAGCAGTTCTTC
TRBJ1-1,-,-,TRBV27,CASSTEGTEAFF,TGTGCCAGCAGTACAGAGGGCACTGAAGCTTTCTTT
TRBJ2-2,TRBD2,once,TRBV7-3,CASSLNAGGFGGELFF,TGTGCCAGCAGCTTAAACGCGGGAGGCTTCGGCGGGGAGCTGTTTTTT
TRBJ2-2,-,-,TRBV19,CASISGTRNTGELFF,TGTGCCAGTATTTCCGGGACACGGAACACCGGGGAGCTGTTTTTT
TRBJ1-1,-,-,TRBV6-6,CASSYNVQNSEAFF,TGTGCCAGCAGTTACAACGTCCAGAATTCTGAAGCTTTCTTT
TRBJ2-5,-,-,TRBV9,CASSVVGAEASSQYF,TGTGCCAGCAGCGTAGTAGGGGCAGAGGCGTCGTCCCAGTACTTC
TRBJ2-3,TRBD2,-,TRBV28,CASSFLAGGTDTQYF,TGTGCCAGCAGTTTTCTCGCGGGAGGGACAGATACGCAGTATTTT
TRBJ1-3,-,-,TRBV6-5,CASSLEGNGNTIYF,TGTGCCAGCAGTTTGGAGGGGAATGGAAACACCATATATTTT
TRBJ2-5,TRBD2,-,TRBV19,CASSTAGTSGQETQYF,TGTGCCAGTAGTACGGCCGGGACTAGCGGACAAGAGACCCAGTACTTC
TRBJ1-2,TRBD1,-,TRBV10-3,CAISGWGTEFYGYTF,TGTGCCATCAGTGGCTGGGGGACAGAGTTCTATGGCTACACCTTC
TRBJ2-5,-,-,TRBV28,CASSSHLWTVKETQYF,TGTGCCAGCAGTTCCCACCTATGGACAGTGAAGGAGACCCAGTACTTC
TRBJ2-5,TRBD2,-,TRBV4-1,CASSQTGLAETQYF,TGCGCCAGCAGCCAAACGGGACTAGCTGAGACCCAGTACTTC
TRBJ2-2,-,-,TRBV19,CASRSDRGELFF,TGTGCCAGTAGGTCAGACAGGGGGGAGCTGTTTTTT
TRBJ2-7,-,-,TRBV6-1,CASSETGAREQYF,TGTGCCAGCAGTGAGACGGGGGCGCGGGAGCAGTACTTC
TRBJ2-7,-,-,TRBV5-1,CASSLGGTGFYEQYF,TGCGCCAGCAGCTTGGGTGGGACGGGCTTCTACGAGCAGTACTTC
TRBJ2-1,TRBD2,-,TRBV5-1,CASSLGDLAGGPYNEQFF,TGCGCCAGCAGCTTGGGAGATTTAGCGGGAGGGCCTTACAATGAGCAGTTCTTC
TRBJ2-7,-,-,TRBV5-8,CASSLQGSYEQYF,TGTGCCAGCAGCTTACAGGGTTCCTACGAGCAGTACTTC
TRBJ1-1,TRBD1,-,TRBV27,CASSLYTGGYEAFF,TGTGCCAGCAGTTTATATACAGGGGGATATGAAGCTTTCTTT
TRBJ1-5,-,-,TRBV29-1,CSVLQGGQPQHF,TGCAGCGTTCTGCAGGGCGGCCAGCCCCAGCATTTT
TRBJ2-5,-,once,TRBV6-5,CASSYGGGETQYF,TGTGCCAGCAGTTACGGAGGGGGAGAGACCCAGTACTTC
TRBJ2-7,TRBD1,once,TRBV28,CASIRMGTGDYEQYF,TGTGCCAGCATTAGAATGGGGACAGGAGACTACGAGCAGTACTTC
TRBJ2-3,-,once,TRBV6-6,CASSPTELGFGDTQYF,TGTGCCAGCAGTCCCACTGAACTAGGTTTCGGAGATACGCAGTATTTT
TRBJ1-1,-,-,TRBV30,CAWSVKGTEAFF,TGTGCCTGGAGTGTAAAGGGGACTGAAGCTTTCTTT
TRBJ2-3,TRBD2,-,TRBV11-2,CASSLGTSGTTDTQYF,TGTGCCAGCAGCTTAGGGACTAGCGGGACCACAGATACGCAGTATTTT
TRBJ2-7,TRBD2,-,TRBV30,CAWSSLAGVHEQYF,TGTGCCTGGAGTAGTCTAGCGGGAGTACACGAGCAGTACTTC
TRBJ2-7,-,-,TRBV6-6,CASSYNWIHEQYF,TGTGCCAGCAGTTACAATTGGATCCACGAGCAGTACTTC
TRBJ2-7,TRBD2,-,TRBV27,CASSLNGRALLSYEQYF,TGTGCCAGCAGTTTAAACGGGAGGGCCCTCTTATCCTACGAGCAGTACTTC
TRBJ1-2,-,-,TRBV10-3,CAISGVDYYGYTF,TGTGCCATCAGTGGGGTGGACTACTATGGCTACACCTTC
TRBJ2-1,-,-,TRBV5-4,CASSLEGFYNEQFF,TGTGCCAGCAGCTTGGAAGGGTTCTACAATGAGCAGTTCTTC
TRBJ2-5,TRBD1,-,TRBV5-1,CASRQGETQYF,TGCGCCAGCAGACAGGGGGAGACCCAGTACTTC
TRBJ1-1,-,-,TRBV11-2,CASSEGAEAFF,TGTGCCAGCAGCGAAGGCGCTGAAGCTTTCTTT
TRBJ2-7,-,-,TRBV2,CASSGDNYEQYF,TGTGCCAGCAGTGGGGACAACTACGAGCAGTACTTC